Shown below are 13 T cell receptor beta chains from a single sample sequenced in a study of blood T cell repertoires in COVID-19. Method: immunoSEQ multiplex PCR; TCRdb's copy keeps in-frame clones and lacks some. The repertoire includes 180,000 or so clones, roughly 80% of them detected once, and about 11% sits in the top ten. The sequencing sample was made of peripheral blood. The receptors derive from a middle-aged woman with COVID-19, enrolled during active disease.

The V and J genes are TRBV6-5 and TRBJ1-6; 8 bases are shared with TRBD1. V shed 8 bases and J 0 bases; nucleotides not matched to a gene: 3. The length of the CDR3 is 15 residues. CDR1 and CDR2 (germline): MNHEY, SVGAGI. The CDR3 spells CASRQGSSYNSPLHF. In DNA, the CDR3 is TGTGCCAGCCGACAGGGGAGCTCCTATAATTCACCCCTCCACTTT.

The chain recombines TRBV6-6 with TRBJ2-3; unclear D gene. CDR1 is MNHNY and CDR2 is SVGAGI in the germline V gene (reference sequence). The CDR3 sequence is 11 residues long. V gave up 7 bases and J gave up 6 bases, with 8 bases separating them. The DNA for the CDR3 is TGTGCCAGCACTTCTCGGGATACGCAGTATTTT. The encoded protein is CASTSRDTQYF.

The CDR3 sequence: CASSFGPRVNTQYF. The DNA for the CDR3 is TGTGCCAGCAGCTTCGGACCCAGGGTGAATACGCAGTATTTT. The chain joins TRBV7-3 to TRBJ2-3, with a tentative D call TRBD1 (5 bases). Germline-derived CDR1 and CDR2 are SGHTA and FQGTGA. V was cut by 3 bases and J by 7 bases, with 14 bases left in between. This CDR3 is built from 14 residues.

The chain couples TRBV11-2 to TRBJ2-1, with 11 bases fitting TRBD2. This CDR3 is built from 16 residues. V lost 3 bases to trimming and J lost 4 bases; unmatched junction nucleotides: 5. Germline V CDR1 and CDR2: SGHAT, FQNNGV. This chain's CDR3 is CASSFVTSGGYNEQFF. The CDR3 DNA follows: TGTGCCAGCAGCTTTGTTACTAGCGGGGGATACAATGAGCAGTTCTTC.

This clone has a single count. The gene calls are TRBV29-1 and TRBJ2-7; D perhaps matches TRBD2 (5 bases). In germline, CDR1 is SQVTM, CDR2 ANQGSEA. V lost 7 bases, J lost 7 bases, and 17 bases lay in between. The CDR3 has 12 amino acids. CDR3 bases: TGCAGCGCCCTCAGTGTGTCGGGAGAGCAGTACGTC. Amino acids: CSALSVSGEQYV.

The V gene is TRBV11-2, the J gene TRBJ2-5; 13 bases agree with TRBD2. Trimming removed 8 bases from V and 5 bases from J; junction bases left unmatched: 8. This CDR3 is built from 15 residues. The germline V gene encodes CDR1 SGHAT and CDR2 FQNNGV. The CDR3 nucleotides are TGTGCCAGCCTCCTGACTAGCGGGGGGTTTGAGACCCAGTACTTC. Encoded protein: CASLLTSGGFETQYF.

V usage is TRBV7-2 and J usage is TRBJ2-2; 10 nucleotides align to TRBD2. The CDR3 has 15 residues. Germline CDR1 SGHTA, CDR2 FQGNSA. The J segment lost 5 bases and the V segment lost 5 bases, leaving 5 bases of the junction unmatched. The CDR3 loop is CASSRSLAGTGELFF. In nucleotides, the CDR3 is TGTGCCAGCAGCCGGTCACTAGCGGGAACCGGGGAGCTGTTTTTT. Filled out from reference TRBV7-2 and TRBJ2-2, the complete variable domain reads GAGVSQSPSNKVTEKGKDVELRCDPISGHTALYWYRQSLGQGLEFLIYFQGNSAPDKSGLPSDRFSAERTGGSVSTLTIQRTQQEDSAVYLCASSRSLAGTGELFFGEGSRLTVL.

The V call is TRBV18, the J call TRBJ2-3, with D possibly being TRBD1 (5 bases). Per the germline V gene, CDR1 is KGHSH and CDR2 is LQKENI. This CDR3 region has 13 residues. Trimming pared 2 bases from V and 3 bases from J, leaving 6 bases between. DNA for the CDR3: TGTGCCAGCTCACCAGGGGCGACAGATACGCAGTATTTT. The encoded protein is CASSPGATDTQYF.

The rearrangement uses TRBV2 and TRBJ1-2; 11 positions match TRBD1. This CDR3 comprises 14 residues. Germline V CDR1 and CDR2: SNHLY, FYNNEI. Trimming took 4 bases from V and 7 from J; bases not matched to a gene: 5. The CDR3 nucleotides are TGTGCCAGCAGTGTGATCGGGACAGGGGGTGGCTACACCTTC. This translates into CASSVIGTGGGYTF.

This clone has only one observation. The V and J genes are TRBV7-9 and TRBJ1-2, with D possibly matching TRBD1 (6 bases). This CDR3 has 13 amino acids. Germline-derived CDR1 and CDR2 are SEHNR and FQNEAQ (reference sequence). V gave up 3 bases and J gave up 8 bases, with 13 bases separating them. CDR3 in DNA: TGTGCCAGCAGCTTGCAGGGGCTTAGGGGCTACACCTTC. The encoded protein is CASSLQGLRGYTF. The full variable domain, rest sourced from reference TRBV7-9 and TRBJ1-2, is DTGVSQNPRHKITKRGQNVTFRCDPISEHNRLYWYRQTLGQGPEFLTYFQNEAQLEKSRLLSDRFSAERPKGSFSTLEIQRTEQGDSAMYLCASSLQGLRGYTFGSGTRLTVV.

The CDR3 nucleotides are TGTGCCAGTAGTGCCGGTTACAGGGAGGGATCCTACGAGCAGTACTTC. This gives the protein CASSAGYREGSYEQYF. The rearrangement uses TRBV19 and TRBJ2-7; tentatively, D is TRBD2 (7 bases). CDR1 is LNHDA and CDR2 is SQIVND in the germline V gene (reference sequence). This CDR3 contains 16 residues. Trimming removed 5 bases at V and 1 base at J, with 18 bases between.

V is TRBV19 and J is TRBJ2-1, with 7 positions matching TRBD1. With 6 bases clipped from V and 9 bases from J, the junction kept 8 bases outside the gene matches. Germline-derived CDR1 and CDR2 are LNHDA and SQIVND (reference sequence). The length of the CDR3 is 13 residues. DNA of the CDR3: TGTGCCAGTAGATTTAACCGGGACAGTGAGCAGTTCTTC. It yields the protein CASRFNRDSEQFF.

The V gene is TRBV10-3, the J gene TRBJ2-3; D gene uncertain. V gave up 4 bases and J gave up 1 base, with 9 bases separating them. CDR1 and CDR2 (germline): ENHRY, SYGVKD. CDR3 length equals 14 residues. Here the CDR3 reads CAISAVGGTDTQYF. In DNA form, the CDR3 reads TGTGCCATCAGTGCCGTAGGAGGCACAGATACGCAGTATTTT.